A single T cell receptor (beta chain) is shown here with its context. Its antigen is not yet known. No quality values exist for individual bases; no much larger clone is one base distant. From the cysteine up to the phenylalanine, the CDR3 has a length of 13 residues. Just the 39-base CDR3 DNA is kept, in frame starting at base 1. The trim is 11 bases for V and 5 bases for J, with a gap of 16 bases between the germline ends. CDR1 MNHEY and CDR2 SVGEGT are derived from the germline V gene. Cells with a CD4+CD8-CD45RO-CD45RA+ profile were isolated by FACS and defined as naive CD4+ T cells, and those with a CD8+CD4-CD45RA+CD27bright profile were defined as naive CD8+ T cells. Antibodies against CD4 (RPA-T4), CD8 (SK1), CD27 (O323), CD45RA (HI100) and CD45RO (UCHL1) were used for sorting. The entry originates in a study of healthy donors' naive CD4 and CD8 T cells (dated by TCRdb to about 2015). As for the study more broadly: Donor selection covered three age groups (20-25, 40-50 and 60-70 years) with six people in each, and the resulting cohort had a mean age of approximately 45 and was half female. To examine how TCR variation is linked to lineage commitment, the study sequenced rearranged TCR alpha and beta chains from naive CD4+ and CD8+ T cells. The donors were HLA-typed by sequencing at HLA-A, -B, -C, -DRB1, -DQB1 and -DPB1, using the SBTexcellerator protocol, an ABI3130xl analyzer and SBTengine software. The TCR alpha libraries followed the same workflow as the beta chain, except for a newly designed primer set that covered all functional IMGT alpha gene variants. Peripheral blood mononuclear cells were collected from about 19 healthy, unrelated individuals.

This sample was sequenced with a 454 GS FLX Titanium. A previously published linear amplification protocol was used to construct TCR libraries from approximately 500 ng of total RNA. The Roche/454 Genome Sequencer with Titanium chemistry was used for sequencing. Per the source publication's procedure: From roughly 5 of the healthy donors, a total of some 78,000 rearranged TCR alpha transcripts were sequenced. Unique TCR clonotypes were defined by the CDR3 junction under IMGT nomenclature, and duplicate transcripts were removed. Using logistic regression in R 2.13.0, the researchers modeled CD4 versus CD8 status as a function of V and J genes, with an adjustment for donor effects and a Bonferroni correction for multiple testing. TCRdb ran its own pipeline on the public reads, namely fastp trimming at Q25 and MiXCR clone calling, and kept in-frame beta chains. Every entry covers one CDR3 protein and lists the most common genes and DNA from its rows. The V and J calls and clone size are TCRdb's, not the authors'. The sample includes 180,000 or so distinct CDR3 sequences, with around 70% observed a single time. About 2.3% of the sample is taken by the ten largest.

Paper-wide results and their limitations: Most V and J gene segments were reportedly biased between naive CD4+ and CD8+ cells, consistently across donors and independent of HLA genotype. In both chains, CD4+ lineage was linked to a positively charged CDR3, whereas CD8+ lineage was linked to a negatively charged CDR3. About 13% of the variance in CD4/CD8 propensity appeared to be explained jointly by V genes, J genes and CDR3 charge, in a largely additive manner. Because alpha and beta chains were sequenced in bulk and could not be paired, combined chain effects were not evaluated. The study did not directly address possible repertoire bias arising from homeostatic proliferation of naive T cells.

The rearrangement joined TRBV6-2 or TRBV6-3 to TRBJ2-1, with the D assignment possibly TRBD1 or TRBD2, given 5 matching bases for each. The material sequenced was naive CD4+ and CD8+ T cells sorted from blood, pooled from several donors. The intended sense of this specimen's cell subset or site label: FACS-sorted naive CD4+ (CD45RO-CD45RA+) and naive CD8+ (CD45RA+CD27bright) T cells. This clonotype originated in a pool of human donors in good health; the sample pools cells from several healthy donors. The nucleotide sequence is given as TGTGCCGTCCACCGGGACCTAGACAATGAGCAGTTCTTC. Translated, it reads CAVHRDLDNEQFF.